The present T cell receptor (beta chain) was sequenced within a study of Ad26.COV2.S vaccination and SARS-CoV-2 variants. Study information: Intramuscularly, Ad26.COV2.S was given either once or twice, 56 days apart.

Assay: immunoSEQ multiplex PCR; the TCRdb copy retains only in-frame clones and omits some. The sample lists about 350,000 clones, approximately 84% seen once, with around 3.3% in the top ten. CDR1 SGHTA and CDR2 FQGNSA come from the germline V gene. V lost 5 bases and J lost 1, with 9 bases in between. This CDR3 comprises 13 residues. Treatment defined: about 20 received Ad26.COV2.S at low or high dose, single or two shots; several received placebo; per-sample allocation not given. It was on day 63 after the first vaccine or placebo injection that samples were taken. The origin of this receptor is a person aged 18-60 years who received the Ad26.COV2.S COVID-19 vaccine or a placebo. The source material was peripheral blood, sampled in a trial of Ad26.COV2.S vaccine versus placebo. This rearrangement joins TRBV7-2 to TRBJ2-7, with D uncertain. The CDR3 here is CASSTGRSYEQYF. Here the CDR3 DNA reads TGTGCCAGCAGCACCGGTCGATCCTACGAGCAGTACTTC.